This TCR beta chain was captured in a study of blood T cell repertoires in COVID-19. Turning to the study itself: The cDNA or gDNA used as material had been derived from T cells, B-cell-depleted T cells, or PBMCs.

V gave up 2 bases and J gave up 7 bases; unmatched junction bases: 11. Looked up from germline, CDR1 is ENHRY and CDR2 is SYGVKD. This CDR3 has 15 residues. Per the original data handling: Using reference gene primer amplification, nucleated cell counts were estimated. Produced via immunoSEQ multiplex PCR; TCRdb's table is partial and in-frame only. V and J calls and clone size are copied from that table; D and trimming were computed from the DNA. The sample carries under 45,000 clones, more than 80% recorded once. The source is a man in his fifties or sixties with active COVID-19. The sample consisted of peripheral blood. The V gene is TRBV10-3, the J gene TRBJ2-7, with 7 bases lining up with TRBD1. CDR3 DNA: TGTGCCATCAGTGAGGGTTTAGGGGGCTCTCGGGAGCAGTACTTC. It encodes CAISEGLGGSREQYF.